Presented here are 18 T cell receptor beta chains from one specimen sequenced in a study of a mutant IDH1 vaccine in newly diagnosed glioma. Time point here: week 35, safety follow-up. Topical imiquimod was applied with each vaccine dose, which held 300 ug of mutant IDH1 20-mer peptide. For these receptors, no antigen is known. The table came from immunoSEQ multiplex PCR; TCRdb's copy has only in-frame clones and leaves some out. The table lists 50,000 to 70,000 clones, less than 90% of them singletons. The sample here was PBMCs, taken from a glioma patient whose treatment included an IDH1 peptide vaccine. All receptors come from a man aged 25-45 years with glioma.

J is TRBJ2-1 and V is TRBV19, with 11 bases matching TRBD2. CDR1 and CDR2 from the germline V gene are LNHDA and SQIVND (reference sequence). The CDR3 contains 17 residues. Trimming at V came to 0 bases and at J to 10 bases, leaving 11 bases not matched to a gene. As DNA, the CDR3 is TGTGCCAGTAGTATAGATCAGTGGCTAGCGGGAGGTGAAGAGCAGTTCTTC. Protein: CASSIDQWLAGGEEQFF.

The rearrangement joins TRBV14 to TRBJ2-3, with D possibly matching TRBD1 (5 bases). V was pared by 6 bases and J by 0 bases, with 13 bases between. CDR1 SGHDN and CDR2 FVKESK come from the germline V gene. The CDR3 extends over 15 amino acids. This CDR3 reads CASSYARDSTDTQYF. The CDR3 nucleotides are TGTGCCAGCAGTTACGCCAGGGATAGCACAGATACGCAGTATTTT.

This clone was detected only once. V is TRBV7-9 and J is TRBJ1-5; D might be TRBD1 (6 bases). The CDR3 loop spans 14 amino acids. V lost 2 bases and J 2 bases, leaving 7 bases between the germline ends. Germline V CDR1 and CDR2: SEHNR, FQNEAQ (reference sequence). The DNA for the CDR3 is TGTGCCAGCAGCTTATCAGGGGGCAATCAGCCCCAGCATTTT. Amino acids: CASSLSGGNQPQHF. Using reference TRBV7-9 and TRBJ1-5 for the parts outside the CDR3, the full variable domain is DTGVSQNPRHKITKRGQNVTFRCDPISEHNRLYWYRQTLGQGPEFLTYFQNEAQLEKSRLLSDRFSAERPKGSFSTLEIQRTEQGDSAMYLCASSLSGGNQPQHFGDGTRLSIL.

This clone was detected only a few times. The chain carries TRBV9 and TRBJ1-1, with D perhaps TRBD1 (5 bases). Germline V CDR1 and CDR2: SGDLS, YYNGEE. CDR3 size: 13 residues. V lost 2 bases and J lost 3, with 8 bases in between. The CDR3 region has the DNA TGTGCCAGCAGCGTCGACAGATACACTGAAGCTTTCTTT. Protein: CASSVDRYTEAFF.

This chain links TRBV4-1 with TRBJ2-3, with 7 bases that match TRBD2. In germline, CDR1 is MGHRA, CDR2 YSYEKL. The CDR3 totals 17 residues. V dropped 0 bases and J dropped 2; count of bases not matched to a gene: 8. CDR3 residues: CASSQDSLAVVTDTQYF. In nucleotides, the CDR3 is TGCGCCAGCAGCCAAGATAGCCTAGCGGTAGTCACAGATACGCAGTATTTT.

This rearrangement joins TRBV5-1 to TRBJ1-4; D remains ambiguous. The CDR3 is 18 residues long. Trimming removed 2 bases from V and 1 base from J, with 18 bases in between. CDR1 is SGHRS and CDR2 is YFSETQ in the germline V gene. In DNA form, the CDR3 reads TGCGCCAGCAGCTTAACCCTTTCTACGGATCTAACTAATGAAAAACTGTTTTTT. Protein: CASSLTLSTDLTNEKLFF. Complete variable domain (other parts from reference TRBV5-1 and TRBJ1-4): KAGVTQTPRYLIKTRGQQVTLSCSPISGHRSVSWYQQTPGQGLQFLFEYFSETQRNKGNFPGRFSGRQFSNSRSEMNVSTLELGDSALYLCASSLTLSTDLTNEKLFFGSGTQLSVL.

This chain uses TRBV7-2 with TRBJ2-7; unclear D gene. In germline, CDR1 is SGHTA, CDR2 FQGNSA. Trimming left V 2 bases short and J 0 bases short, with 11 bases between. The CDR3 has 15 residues. This CDR3 reads CASSLRDYSSYEQYF. CDR3 DNA sequence: TGTGCCAGCAGCTTAAGGGATTATAGCTCCTACGAGCAGTACTTC.

The chain links TRBV5-8 to TRBJ1-1; D is perhaps TRBD1 (5 bases). The V and J ends lost 4 bases and 5 bases respectively, with 15 bases between them. The CDR3 length is 14 residues. The germline V gene encodes CDR1 SGHTS and CDR2 YDEGEE. In DNA form, the CDR3 reads TGTGCCAGCAGCGGATGGACTGGGGGAACTGAAGCTTTCTTT. It translates to CASSGWTGGTEAFF.

The rearrangement links TRBV27 to TRBJ2-7; 7 bases line up with TRBD1. V lost 3 bases and J lost 2; bases outside the gene matches: 10. Germline V gene lookup returns CDR1 MNHEY and CDR2 SMNVEV (reference sequence). This CDR3 has 16 amino acids. In DNA, the CDR3 is TGTGCCAGCAGTTTGGGGACAGAAAAAGTCCCCTACGAGCAGTACTTC. This gives the protein CASSLGTEKVPYEQYF.

The rearrangement links TRBV5-1 to TRBJ1-6, with D possibly being TRBD1 (6 bases). Germline loops: CDR1 SGHRS, CDR2 YFSETQ. The CDR3 covers 15 residues. The V end was cut by 0 bases, the J end by 6 bases, with 10 bases between. The CDR3 protein is CASSLEQGGNSPLHF. The CDR3, as DNA: TGCGCCAGCAGCTTGGAACAGGGAGGTAATTCACCCCTCCACTTT.

DNA of the CDR3: TGTGCCAGCAGCTTCGGCTCCGAGCAGTACTTC. This encodes CASSFGSEQYF. The chain employs TRBV7-9 and TRBJ2-7; D unclear. V was shortened by 3 bases and J by 6 bases, with 6 bases between the two germline ends. The CDR3 runs to 11 residues. Germline V lookup: CDR1 SEHNR, CDR2 FQNEAQ (reference sequence).

The V and J genes are TRBV4-1 and TRBJ1-1, with TRBD1 matching over 7 bases. In germline, CDR1 is MGHRA, CDR2 YSYEKL. The CDR3 extends over 15 amino acids. V trimming: 4 bases; J trimming: 4 bases; junction bases outside the gene matches: 9. In DNA, the CDR3 is TGCGCCAGCAGCCGAGACAGACAGGGAACCACTGAAGCTTTCTTT. The encoded protein is CASSRDRQGTTEAFF.

The genes are TRBV7-9 and TRBJ1-2; 9 bases are a match to TRBD1. CDR3 length: 15 residues. Trimming at V came to 4 bases and at J to 4 bases, leaving 7 bases not matched to a gene. The germline gives CDR1 SEHNR, CDR2 FQNEAQ (reference sequence). CDR3 nucleotide sequence: TGTGCCAGCAGCTCGTCGACAGGGGGGGTCTATGGCTACACCTTC. It translates to CASSSSTGGVYGYTF.

The chain carries TRBV9 and TRBJ1-4, with 8 bases aligning to TRBD1. After removal of 4 bases from V and 4 bases from J, the junction contained 6 bases not matched to a gene. The CDR3 spans 15 residues. Per germline, CDR1 SGDLS and CDR2 YYNGEE. The CDR3 reads CASSFAGGINEKLFF. The CDR3 nucleotides read TGTGCCAGCAGCTTCGCAGGGGGCATTAATGAAAAACTGTTTTTT.

This rearrangement joins TRBV10-2 to TRBJ1-2; 9 nucleotides agree with TRBD1. With V trimmed by 4 bases and J by 4 bases, 7 bases remained unmatched. The CDR3 length is 15 residues. CDR1 WSHSY and CDR2 SAAADI come from the germline V gene. Written as DNA, the CDR3 is TGCGCCAGCAGTGTAGGGACAGGGACCGGCTATGGCTACACCTTC. This gives the protein CASSVGTGTGYGYTF.

The genes are TRBV27 and TRBJ2-7; TRBD1 is a possible D gene (5 bases). Germline V gene lookup returns CDR1 MNHEY and CDR2 SMNVEV (reference sequence). V was pared by 5 bases and J by 2 bases, with 10 bases between. The CDR3 consists of 13 residues. The CDR3 region has the DNA TGTGCCAGCAGTAGAACACAGGCCTACGAGCAGTACTTC. It codes for CASSRTQAYEQYF.

The sample holds one count of this clone. The chain joins TRBV7-6 to TRBJ2-5, with D unclear. Per germline, CDR1 SGHVS and CDR2 FNYEAQ. Between the trimmed V and J ends, which lost 1 base and 1 base, there was a span of 7 bases. The CDR3 has 14 amino acids. The CDR3 DNA is TGTGCCAGCAGCTTAGGGGGTCTCCAAGAGACCCAGTACTTC. The encoded protein is CASSLGGLQETQYF.

The V call is TRBV6-5, the J call TRBJ2-2; D is ambiguous. The CDR3 is 14 amino acids. Trimming removed 2 bases from V and 2 bases from J, with 6 bases in between. CDR1 MNHEY and CDR2 SVGAGI come from the germline V gene. CDR3 protein: CASSYPTNTGELFF. Written as DNA, the CDR3 is TGTGCCAGCAGTTACCCCACTAACACCGGGGAGCTGTTTTTT.